The 9 T cell receptor beta chains below were found in one sample sequenced in a study of T cell changes during pregnancy in multiple sclerosis. Assay: immunoSEQ multiplex PCR; the TCRdb copy retains only in-frame clones and omits some. The table lists about 34,000 clones, 75% to 95% of them singletons. Sequenced here: CD8+ T cells from peripheral blood mononuclear cells, sampled before pregnancy. These receptors all come from a female donor with multiple sclerosis, enrolled in a pregnancy study.

The chain uses TRBV19 and TRBJ2-7; weak D call: TRBD1 (5 bases). V shed 3 bases and J shed 3 bases, with 18 bases lying between them. CDR3 length equals 16 residues. CDR1 LNHDA and CDR2 SQIVND come from the germline V gene (reference sequence). CDR3 bases: TGTGCCAGTAGTATGGGCCCCAAGGGGATCCGCTACGAGCAGTACTTC. The encoded protein is CASSMGPKGIRYEQYF. The full variable domain, rest sourced from reference TRBV19 and TRBJ2-7, is DGGITQSPKYLFRKEGQNVTLSCEQNLNHDAMYWYRQDPGQGLRLIYYSQIVNDFQKGDIAEGYSVSREKKESFPLTVTSAQKNPTAFYLCASSMGPKGIRYEQYFGPGTRLTVT.

The V gene is TRBV5-1, the J gene TRBJ1-1, with D uncertain. CDR3 length: 15 residues. V was pared by 0 bases and J by 4 bases, with 13 bases between. Germline V gene data show CDR1 as SGHRS and CDR2 as YFSETQ. CDR3 DNA: TGCGCCAGCAGCTTGGATCCGGGAGTGAGCACTGAAGCTTTCTTT. It specifies CASSLDPGVSTEAFF.

This rearrangement joins TRBV2 to TRBJ1-4; possibly TRBD1 for D (6 bases). Germline assignment: CDR1 SNHLY and CDR2 FYNNEI. V lost 7 bases and J 5 bases, leaving 17 bases between the germline ends. The CDR3 spans 15 residues. This CDR3 reads CASTRQGSGNEKLFF. Written as DNA, the CDR3 is TGTGCCAGCACTAGGCAGGGGAGTGGAAATGAAAAACTGTTTTTT.

This clone was detected only once. The rearrangement links TRBV25-1 to TRBJ1-1; no definite D call. With 6 bases removed from V and 4 bases from J, the gap between germline ends came to 12 bases. The CDR3 totals 13 residues. Germline CDR1 MGHDK, CDR2 SYGVNS. The CDR3, as DNA: TGTGCCAGCAGGTGGGGTCGGGGCACTGAAGCTTTCTTT. It encodes CASRWGRGTEAFF.

The CDR3 sequence is CASSPLTVNTEAFF. DNA of the CDR3: TGTGCCAGCTCACCACTTACGGTTAACACTGAAGCTTTCTTT. The rearrangement links TRBV18 to TRBJ1-1; D ambiguous. CDR1 KGHSH and CDR2 LQKENI come from the germline V gene. CDR3 length: 14 residues. V shed 1 base and J shed 2 bases, with 8 bases lying between them. Based on the CDR3 plus reference TRBV18 and TRBJ1-1, the full variable domain is NAGVMQNPRHLVRRRGQEARLRCSPMKGHSHVYWYRQLPEEGLKFMVYLQKENIIDESGMPKERFSAEFPKEGPSILRIQQVVRGDSAAYFCASSPLTVNTEAFFGQGTRLTVV.

The chain uses TRBV11-3 and TRBJ2-1; a weak D match, TRBD2 (5 bases). The V end was cut by 6 bases, the J end by 8 bases, with 17 bases between. Germline-derived CDR1 and CDR2 are SGHNT and YENEEA. CDR3 size: 14 residues. Written as DNA, the CDR3 is TGTGCCAGCAGTTATTCCTCTAGCCGGCATGAGCAGTTCTTC. This gives the protein CASSYSSSRHEQFF.

In this sample, this clone turned up a few times. The genes are TRBV7-9 and TRBJ1-5; weak D call: TRBD1 (6 bases). Germline loops: CDR1 SEHNR, CDR2 FQNEAQ (reference sequence). V was cut by 4 bases and J by 3 bases, with 16 bases left in between. CDR3 size: 16 residues. The CDR3 DNA sequence: TGTGCCAGCAGCTCAGACACAGGGTACTTCAATCAGCCCCAGCATTTT. This translates into CASSSDTGYFNQPQHF.

This clone was counted at least ten times. This chain connects TRBV4-1 to TRBJ2-3; 9 bases align to TRBD2. The germline gives CDR1 MGHRA, CDR2 YSYEKL. Trimming took 1 base from V and 4 from J; bases not matched to a gene: 6. The CDR3 has 16 residues. CDR3 amino acids: CASSQAERGVADTQYF. The CDR3 DNA follows: TGCGCCAGCAGCCAAGCCGAGCGGGGGGTGGCAGATACGCAGTATTTT.

The chain recombines TRBV19 with TRBJ1-2; D is undetermined. This CDR3 contains 12 residues. V was pared by 7 bases and J by 4 bases, with 10 bases between. The germline gives CDR1 LNHDA, CDR2 SQIVND (reference sequence). In DNA, the CDR3 is TGTGCCAGTACCCCCGGGTCCTATGGCTACACCTTC. This codes for CASTPGSYGYTF.